Sequencing of this T cell receptor beta chain was carried out in a study of T-cell memory formation after mild COVID-19. Study-wide context: TCR clusters largely stayed donor specific. Study-wide results and limits: CD4/CD8 balance characterized clones contracting day 15 to 85, and CD4+ skew characterized later expanders. Those CD4+ clones that contracted were mainly in CM and EM (CD8+ ones in EMRA).

This CDR3 has 15 residues. CDR1 is KGHSH, CDR2 LQKENI, per germline. In its sample, this clonotype was seen a few times. Its specificity is unknown. At one end the junction does not follow the germline gene, possibly because of a read error. Constant-segment primers served in 5'RACE that generated TCR alpha and TCR beta cDNA libraries bearing sample barcodes and UMIs. Each CDR3 protein gets one entry after TCRdb re-called the 5' RACE reads with MiXCR. The sample has about 240,000 distinct CDR3 sequences; over 9% are singletons. This receptor was identified in a man in his late teens or twenties who had mild COVID-19 (a few samples of this study predate the infection). Cell type and time point are not known. The source material was PBMCs or a T cell subset sorted from them (not recorded which). V usage is TRBV18 and J usage is TRBJ2-1; D uncertain. The CDR3 sequence: CASSPPSLSDNEQFF. The CDR3 DNA reads TGTGCCAGCTCACCACCAAGTCTCTCCGACAATGAGCAGTTCTTC.